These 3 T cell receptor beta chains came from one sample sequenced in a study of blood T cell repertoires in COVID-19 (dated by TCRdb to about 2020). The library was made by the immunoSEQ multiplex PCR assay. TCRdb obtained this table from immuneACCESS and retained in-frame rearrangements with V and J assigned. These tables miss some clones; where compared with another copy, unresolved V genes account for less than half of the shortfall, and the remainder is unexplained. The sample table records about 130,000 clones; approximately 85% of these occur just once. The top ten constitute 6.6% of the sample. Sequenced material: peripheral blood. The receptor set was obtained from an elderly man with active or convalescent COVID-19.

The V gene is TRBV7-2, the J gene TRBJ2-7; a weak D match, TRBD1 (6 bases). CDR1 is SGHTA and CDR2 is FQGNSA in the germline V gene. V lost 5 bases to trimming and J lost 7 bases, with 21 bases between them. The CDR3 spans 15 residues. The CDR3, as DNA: TGTGCCAGCAGCCCCTTAGGCAGGGGATCGGGGGAGCAGTACTTC. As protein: CASSPLGRGSGEQYF.

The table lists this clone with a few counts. The chain's CDR3 is CASSSAVGEQYF. The CDR3, as DNA: TGTGCCAGCAGCTCTGCGGTGGGCGAGCAGTACTTC. The chain combines TRBV7-8 with TRBJ2-7, with unresolved D. This CDR3 comprises 12 residues. The germline gives CDR1 SGHVS, CDR2 FQNEAQ. The V and J ends lost 4 bases and 6 bases respectively, with 10 bases between them. The variable domain in full, with the rest retrieved from reference TRBV7-8 and TRBJ2-7, is GAGVSQSPRYKVAKRGQDVALRCDPISGHVSLFWYQQALGQGPEFLTYFQNEAQLDKSGLPSDRFFAERPEGSVSTLKIQRTQQEDSAVYLCASSSAVGEQYFGPGTRLTVT.

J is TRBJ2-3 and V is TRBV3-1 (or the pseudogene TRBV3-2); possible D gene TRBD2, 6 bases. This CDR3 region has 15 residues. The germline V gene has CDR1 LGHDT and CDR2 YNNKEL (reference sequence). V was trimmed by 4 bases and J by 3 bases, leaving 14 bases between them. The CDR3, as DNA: TGTGCCAGCAGCCCGCGGGACCGGGGGACAGATACGCAGTATTTT. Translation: CASSPRDRGTDTQYF.